This paragraph covers one T cell receptor (beta chain) sequence. Its matching antigen is unknown. CDR1 and CDR2 from the germline V gene are SGHDN and FVKESK. V lost 4 bases to trimming and J lost 4 bases, with 16 bases between them. This CDR3 is 15 amino acids long. The assay was immunoSEQ multiplex PCR, and TCRdb's table has in-frame clones only and misses some. This table holds about 81,000 clones, roughly nine tenths found once. These data belong to a study of Tregs in tolerant kidney transplant recipients. Study findings and constraints: Donor-specific Treg expansion exceeded global Treg expansion in tolerant patients, suggesting antigen drive. Nucleotide sequences could not be compared across some patients' samples due to primer changes.

Related graft donors supplied nonmyeloablative bone marrow transplants, and mixed chimerism was transient. Thawed PBMCs were FACS-sorted into unstimulated CD4+CD25+CD127- regulatory T cells, CD4+CD25- non-regulatory cells, CD4 and CD8 cells. The V gene is TRBV14, the J gene TRBJ1-2, with D possibly being TRBD1 (5 bases). The receptor comes from a human patient who received a combined kidney and bone marrow transplant. A subset of T cells may come from the graft donor. This sample comprised CD4+ T cells from blood (PBMCs), obtained 24 months after the transplant. The CDR3 sequence is CASSPHSRALYGYTF. CDR3 nucleotide sequence: TGTGCCAGCAGCCCCCACTCCAGGGCCCTCTATGGCTACACCTTC.